The text below deals with one T cell receptor (beta chain). The antigen is unknown. This table comes from immunoSEQ multiplex PCR, and its TCRdb copy is limited to in-frame clones, with some not included. The sample yields a few hundred thousand clones, around 86% seen once. CDR3 length: 16 residues. V was cut by 1 base and J by 0 bases, with 13 bases left in between. Looked up from germline, CDR1 is MGHRA and CDR2 is YSYEKL. The sample originates from a study of cytomegalovirus exposure and HLA in healthy donors. Study results and limitations: Researchers counted 150 to 200 TCR beta chains as cytomegalovirus-associated. One later analysis, an examination of the roughly 130 validation repertoires, found that first-cohort TCR clusters tended to co-occur in them.

The TCR originated in a woman between 18 and 29 years old in good health and CMV-seronegative. V is TRBV4-1 and J is TRBJ2-7; D possibly corresponds to TRBD1 (5 bases). The sequenced sample was PBMCs. The CDR3 loop is CASSQGIADSSYEQYF. In DNA, the CDR3 is TGCGCCAGCAGCCAAGGAATCGCTGACAGCTCCTACGAGCAGTACTTC.